Presented here are 2 T cell receptor beta chains from one specimen sequenced in a study of PD-1 blockade in classical Hodgkin lymphoma. Sequenced by immunoSEQ multiplex PCR; TCRdb stores in-frame clones only, minus some. This table has about 97,000 clones, over 80% appearing once. Each patient relapsed following autologous stem cell transplantation, and prior brentuximab vedotin exposure differed. This sample comprised peripheral blood mononuclear cells (PBMCs), obtained at baseline. The receptors here all came from a human donor with classical Hodgkin lymphoma.

This sequence joins TRBV9 and TRBJ2-6; no firm D call. CDR1 is SGDLS and CDR2 is YYNGEE in the germline V gene. This CDR3 has 15 amino acids. V was pared by 2 bases and J by 1 base, with 7 bases between. DNA of the CDR3: TGTGCCAGCAGCGTTTCAGGTTCTGGGGCCAACGTCCTGACTTTC. As protein: CASSVSGSGANVLTF.

The V gene is TRBV30, the J gene TRBJ1-3; D is uncertain. Trimming shortened V by 3 bases and J by 1 base, and 7 bases separated the two germline ends. From germline, CDR1 is GTSNPN and CDR2 SVGIG (reference sequence). The CDR3 spans 13 residues. Here the CDR3 reads CAWRYGSGNTIYF. Here the CDR3 DNA reads TGTGCCTGGAGGTACGGTTCTGGAAACACCATATATTTT.